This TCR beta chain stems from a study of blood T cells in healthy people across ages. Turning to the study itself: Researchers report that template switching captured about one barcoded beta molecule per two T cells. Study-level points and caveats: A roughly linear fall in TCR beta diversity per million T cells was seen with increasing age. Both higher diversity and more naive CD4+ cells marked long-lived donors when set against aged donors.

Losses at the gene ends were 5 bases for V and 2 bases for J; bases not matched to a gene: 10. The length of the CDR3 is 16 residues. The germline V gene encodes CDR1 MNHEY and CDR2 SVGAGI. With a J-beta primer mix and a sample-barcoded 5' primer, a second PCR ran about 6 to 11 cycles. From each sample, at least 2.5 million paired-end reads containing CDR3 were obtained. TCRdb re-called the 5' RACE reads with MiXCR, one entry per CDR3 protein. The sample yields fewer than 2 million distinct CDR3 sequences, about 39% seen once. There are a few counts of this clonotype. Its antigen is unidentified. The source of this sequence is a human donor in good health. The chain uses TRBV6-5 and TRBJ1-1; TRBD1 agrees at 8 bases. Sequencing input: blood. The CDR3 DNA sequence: TGTGCCAGCAGTCAGACAGGGGTGGGGAGTAACACTGAAGCTTTCTTT. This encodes CASSQTGVGSNTEAFF.